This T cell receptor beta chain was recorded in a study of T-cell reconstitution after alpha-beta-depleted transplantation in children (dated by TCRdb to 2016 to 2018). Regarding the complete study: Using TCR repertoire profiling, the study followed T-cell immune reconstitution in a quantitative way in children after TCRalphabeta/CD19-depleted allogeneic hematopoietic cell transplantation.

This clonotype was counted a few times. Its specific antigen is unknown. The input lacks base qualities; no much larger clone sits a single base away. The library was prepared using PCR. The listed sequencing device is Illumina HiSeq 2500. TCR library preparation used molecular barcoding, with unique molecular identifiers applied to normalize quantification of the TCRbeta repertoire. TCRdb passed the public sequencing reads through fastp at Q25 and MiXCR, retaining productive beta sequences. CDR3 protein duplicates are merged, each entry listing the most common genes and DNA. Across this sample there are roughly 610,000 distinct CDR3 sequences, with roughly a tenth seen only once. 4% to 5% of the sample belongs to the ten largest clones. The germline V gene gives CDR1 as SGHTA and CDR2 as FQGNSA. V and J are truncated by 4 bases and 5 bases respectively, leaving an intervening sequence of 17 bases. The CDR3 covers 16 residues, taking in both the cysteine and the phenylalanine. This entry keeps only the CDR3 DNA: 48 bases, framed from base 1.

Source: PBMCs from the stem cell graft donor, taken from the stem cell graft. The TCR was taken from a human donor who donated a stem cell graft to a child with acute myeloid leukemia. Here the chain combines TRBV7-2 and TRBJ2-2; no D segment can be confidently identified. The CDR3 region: CASSSALQVQTGELFF. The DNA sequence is TGTGCCAGCAGCTCCGCTCTTCAGGTTCAGACCGGGGAGCTGTTTTTT.